These 13 T cell receptor beta chains originate from one sample sequenced in a study of cytomegalovirus exposure and HLA in healthy donors. A multiplex PCR was run with 60 Vbeta primers and 13 Jbeta primers. The method was immunoSEQ multiplex PCR; TCRdb's version includes in-frame clones alone and lacks a portion of them. This sample has around 130,000 clones; around 8.5% occur once, and the top ten carry under 7%. Sequenced: PBMCs. The source of these receptors is a man aged 35 to 55 in good health and CMV-seronegative.

The chain joins TRBV18 to TRBJ1-5; D gene ambiguous. The length of the CDR3 is 14 residues. Per the germline V gene, CDR1 is KGHSH and CDR2 is LQKENI. V was trimmed by 2 bases and J by 3 bases, leaving 8 bases between them. This CDR3 is CASSPLRFNQPQHF. In DNA form, the CDR3 reads TGTGCCAGCTCACCATTGAGGTTCAATCAGCCCCAGCATTTT.

The chain employs TRBV7-3 and TRBJ2-2, with 9 nucleotides matching TRBD1. Germline CDR1 is SGHTA and CDR2 is FQGTGA. This CDR3 is 15 amino acids long. After removal of 5 bases from V and 6 bases from J, the junction contained 7 bases not matched to a gene. DNA of the CDR3: TGTGCCAGCAGCCGGACAGGGGTTCAGTCCGGGGAGCTGTTTTTT. Protein sequence: CASSRTGVQSGELFF.

This clone was recorded a few times. Other nucleotide sequences from this sample produce the same CDR3. This chain joins TRBV6-1 and TRBJ2-5; 11 bases agree with TRBD2. CDR3 length equals 15 residues. The V gene end was trimmed by 2 bases and the J gene end by 5 bases; junction bases not matched to a gene: 4. Germline CDR1 reads MNHNS; CDR2 reads SASEGT. The CDR3 loop is CASSELAGGQETQYF. The CDR3 DNA follows: TGTGCCAGCAGTGAATTAGCGGGGGGGCAGGAGACCCAGTACTTC.

This clone showed up just a few times. The genes are TRBV27 and TRBJ2-2; 8 bases agree with TRBD2. The germline V gene has CDR1 MNHEY and CDR2 SMNVEV (reference sequence). There are 13 residues in the CDR3. V trimming: 5 bases; J trimming: 5 bases; junction bases outside the gene matches: 1. CDR3 DNA sequence: TGTGCCAGCAGTGAGCGGGGGACCGGGGAGCTGTTTTTT. Amino acids: CASSERGTGELFF.

V gene TRBV18 combines with J gene TRBJ2-3; 7 positions match TRBD2. The CDR3 runs 15 residues. Germline V CDR1 and CDR2: KGHSH, LQKENI. V shed 2 bases, J shed 2 bases, and the junction held 4 bases outside the gene matches. The CDR3 loop reads CASSPMGGVTDTQYF. Written as DNA, the CDR3 is TGTGCCAGCTCACCAATGGGGGGGGTCACAGATACGCAGTATTTT.

This clone was picked up a small number of times. This rearrangement joins TRBV9 to TRBJ2-3, with 7 bases matching TRBD2. This CDR3 comprises 14 residues. The ends lost 1 base at V and 4 bases at J; junction bases unmatched: 3. Germline assignment: CDR1 SGDLS and CDR2 YYNGEE. The CDR3 region has the DNA TGTGCCAGCAGCGTATACAGCGGGGCAGATACGCAGTATTTT. It is translated as CASSVYSGADTQYF.

This chain's CDR3 is CATNRPAGADTQYF. CDR3 DNA: TGTGCCACCAACAGGCCGGCAGGGGCAGATACGCAGTATTTT. The rearrangement joins TRBV13 to TRBJ2-3; TRBD1 might be the D (6 bases). Germline assignment: CDR1 PRHDT and CDR2 FYEKMQ (reference sequence). Trimming took off 10 bases at V and 4 bases at J, with 18 bases between the two ends. The CDR3 is 14 residues long.

V is TRBV29-1 and J is TRBJ2-5; 9 nucleotides align to TRBD1. The length of the CDR3 is 12 residues. J lost 11 bases, V lost 5 bases, and 9 bases had no gene match. The germline V gene encodes CDR1 SQVTM and CDR2 ANQGSEA. CDR3 protein: CSVYTGGGEQYF. The CDR3 DNA sequence: TGCAGCGTTTACACAGGGGGCGGTGAGCAGTACTTC.

This clone was counted a few times. J is TRBJ2-7 and V is TRBV2, with TRBD1 matching 8 bases. This CDR3 has 14 amino acids. J was trimmed by 2 bases and V by 8 bases; bases with no gene match: 8. Germline V gives CDR1 SNHLY, CDR2 FYNNEI. The CDR3 is CASAWVTGAYEQYF. The DNA for the CDR3 is TGTGCCAGCGCCTGGGTGACAGGGGCCTACGAGCAGTACTTC.

The chain is built from TRBV19 and TRBJ1-2, with a weak D call TRBD1 (5 bases). V dropped 3 bases and J dropped 2 bases, with 16 bases sitting between them. Looked up from germline, CDR1 is LNHDA and CDR2 is SQIVND (reference sequence). There are 16 residues in the CDR3. CDR3 DNA: TGTGCCAGTAGTATCGAAGGGGCACTCCCCAACTATGGCTACACCTTC. It encodes CASSIEGALPNYGYTF.

This clone was picked up a small number of times. The chain links TRBV13 to TRBJ2-5; 12 nucleotides match TRBD2. The junction had 3 bases not matched to a gene; V was cut back by 4 bases and J by 3 bases. The germline V gene has CDR1 PRHDT and CDR2 FYEKMQ (reference sequence). The CDR3 runs 15 residues. CDR3 sequence: CASSSGLAGKETQYF. The CDR3 bases are TGTGCCAGCAGCTCAGGACTAGCGGGGAAAGAGACCCAGTACTTC.

CDR3 residues: CASSVDTGVGTEAFF. As DNA, the CDR3 is TGCGCCAGCAGTGTAGATACAGGGGTAGGAACTGAAGCTTTCTTT. V is TRBV10-1 and J is TRBJ1-1; 7 bases map to TRBD1. V lost 4 bases to trimming and J lost 5 bases; unmatched junction nucleotides: 10. CDR1 and CDR2 (germline): WNHNN, SYGVQD (reference sequence). The CDR3 is 15 residues long.

V usage is TRBV6-5 and J usage is TRBJ1-3; 9 bases line up with TRBD1. The germline gives CDR1 MNHEY, CDR2 SVGAGI. The J segment lost 0 bases and the V segment lost 2 bases, leaving 2 bases of the junction unmatched. The length of the CDR3 is 16 residues. Here the CDR3 DNA reads TGTGCCAGCAGTTACCGACAGGGGGGCTCTGGAAACACCATATATTTT. Protein sequence: CASSYRQGGSGNTIYF.